This T cell receptor (beta chain) was found in a study of cytomegalovirus exposure and HLA in healthy donors. The PCR employed 60 Vbeta primers together with 13 Jbeta primers. Measured with immunoSEQ multiplex PCR; TCRdb has only the in-frame clones, and not every one. The profile covers about 160,000 clones, with 75% to 90% appearing a single time and approximately 4.8% taken by the ten largest. Germline-derived CDR1 and CDR2 are LGHNA and YNFKEQ. Trimming shortened V by 5 bases and J by 3 bases, and 14 bases separated the two germline ends. The length of the CDR3 is 15 residues. The clonotype was recovered from a man aged 25-40 years in good health and CMV-seronegative. Sequencing used PBMCs. The genes are TRBV4-2 and TRBJ1-5; possible D gene TRBD1, 5 bases. Here the CDR3 DNA reads TGTGCCAGCAGCTCCGGGGGGGAAGACAATCAGCCCCAGCATTTT. Amino acids: CASSSGGEDNQPQHF.